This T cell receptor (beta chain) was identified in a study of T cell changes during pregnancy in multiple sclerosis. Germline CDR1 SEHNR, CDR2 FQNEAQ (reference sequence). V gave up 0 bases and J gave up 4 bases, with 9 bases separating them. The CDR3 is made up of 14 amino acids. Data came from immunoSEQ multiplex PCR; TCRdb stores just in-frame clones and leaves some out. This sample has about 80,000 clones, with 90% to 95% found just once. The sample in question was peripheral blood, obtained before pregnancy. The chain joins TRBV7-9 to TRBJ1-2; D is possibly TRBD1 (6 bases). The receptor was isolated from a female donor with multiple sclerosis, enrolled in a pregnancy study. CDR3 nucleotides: TGTGCCAGCAGCTTAGCCGGGACACTCTATGGCTACACCTTC. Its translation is CASSLAGTLYGYTF.